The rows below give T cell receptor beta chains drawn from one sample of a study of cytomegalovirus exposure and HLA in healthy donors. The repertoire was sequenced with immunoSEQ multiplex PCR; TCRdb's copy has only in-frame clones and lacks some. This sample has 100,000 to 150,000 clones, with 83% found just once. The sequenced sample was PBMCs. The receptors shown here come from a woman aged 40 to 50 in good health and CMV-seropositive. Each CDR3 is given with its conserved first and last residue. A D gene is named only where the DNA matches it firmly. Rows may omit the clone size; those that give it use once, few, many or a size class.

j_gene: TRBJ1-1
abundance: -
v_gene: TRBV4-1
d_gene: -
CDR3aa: CASSQDMQGWNTEAFF
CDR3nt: TGCGCCAGCAGCCAAGATATGCAGGGATGGAACACTGAAGCTTTCTTT

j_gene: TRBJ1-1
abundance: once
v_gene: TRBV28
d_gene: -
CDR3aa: CASNNPRDSTEAFF
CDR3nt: TGTGCCAGCAACAACCCCCGGGACTCTACTGAAGCTTTCTTT

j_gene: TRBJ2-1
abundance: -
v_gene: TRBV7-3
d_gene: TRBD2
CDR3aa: CASSHPRGGTSRQNEQFF
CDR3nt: TGTGCCAGCAGCCACCCCCGGGGGGGGACTAGCCGACAAAATGAGCAGTTCTTC

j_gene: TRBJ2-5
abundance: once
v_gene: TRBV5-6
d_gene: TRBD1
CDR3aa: CASSRPGQLPWETQYF
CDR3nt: TGTGCCAGCAGCCGCCCGGGACAGCTCCCATGGGAGACCCAGTACTTC

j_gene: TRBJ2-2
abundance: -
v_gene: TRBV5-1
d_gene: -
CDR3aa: CASSFSGTNTGELFF
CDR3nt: TGCGCCAGCAGCTTTTCGGGGACGAACACCGGGGAGCTGTTTTTT

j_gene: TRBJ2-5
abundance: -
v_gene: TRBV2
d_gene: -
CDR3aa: CASSGEVRETQYF
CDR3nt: TGTGCCAGCAGCGGGGAGGTTCGAGAGACCCAGTACTTC

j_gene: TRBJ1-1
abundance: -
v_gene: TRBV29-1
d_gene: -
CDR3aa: CSFGRGDTEAFF
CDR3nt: TGCAGCTTTGGGCGGGGTGACACTGAAGCTTTCTTT

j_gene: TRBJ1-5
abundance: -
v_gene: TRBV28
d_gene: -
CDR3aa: CASSSPRRGGVGNQPQHF
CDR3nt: TGTGCCAGCAGTTCCCCCCGGCGGGGGGGAGTAGGCAATCAGCCCCAGCATTTT

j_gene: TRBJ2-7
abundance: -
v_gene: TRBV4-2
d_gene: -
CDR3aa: CASSHPARQLYEQYF
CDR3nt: TGTGCCAGCAGCCACCCCGCCAGGCAGCTCTACGAGCAGTACTTC

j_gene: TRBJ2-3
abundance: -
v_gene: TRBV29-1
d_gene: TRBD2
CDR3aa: CSVPRRAASGTNTQYF
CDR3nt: TGCAGCGTTCCTCGAAGAGCGGCTAGCGGGACGAATACGCAGTATTTT

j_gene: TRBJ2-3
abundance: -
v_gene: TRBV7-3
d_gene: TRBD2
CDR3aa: CASSLRDSGRVDTQYF
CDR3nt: TGTGCCAGCAGCTTAAGAGATAGCGGGAGAGTGGATACGCAGTATTTT

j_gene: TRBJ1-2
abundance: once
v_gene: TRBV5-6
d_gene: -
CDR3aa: CASSQMPTASYGYTF
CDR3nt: TGTGCCAGCAGCCAGATGCCGACAGCGAGCTATGGCTACACCTTC

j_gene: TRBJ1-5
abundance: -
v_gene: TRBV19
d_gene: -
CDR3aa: CASSKGQFDQPQHF
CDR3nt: TGTGCCAGTAGTAAAGGACAGTTCGATCAGCCCCAGCATTTT

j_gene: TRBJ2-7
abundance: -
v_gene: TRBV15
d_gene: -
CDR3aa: CAASRTPTGLSYEQYF
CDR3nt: TGTGCCGCCAGCAGAACCCCGACGGGACTCTCCTACGAGCAGTACTTC

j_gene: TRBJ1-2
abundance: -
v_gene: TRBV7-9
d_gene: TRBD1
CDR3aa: CSSSLGSGQEGYTF
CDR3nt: TGTTCCAGCAGCTTAGGATCGGGACAGGAAGGCTACACCTTC

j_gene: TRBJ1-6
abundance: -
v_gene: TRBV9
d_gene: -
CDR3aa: CASSVAGAGNSPLHF
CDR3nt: TGTGCCAGCAGCGTAGCTGGGGCAGGGAATTCACCCCTCCACTTT

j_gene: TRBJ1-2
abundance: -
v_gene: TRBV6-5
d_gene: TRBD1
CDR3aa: CASSPLGQGGYTF
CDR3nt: TGTGCCAGCAGCCCTTTAGGACAGGGGGGCTACACCTTC

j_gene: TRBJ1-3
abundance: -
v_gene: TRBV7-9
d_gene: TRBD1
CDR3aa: CASSLDRGSGNTIYF
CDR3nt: TGTGCCAGCAGCTTGGACAGGGGCTCTGGAAACACCATATATTTT

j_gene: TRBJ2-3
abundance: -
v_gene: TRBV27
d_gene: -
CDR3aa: CASSPREVGGDTQYF
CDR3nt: TGTGCCAGCAGCCCTAGAGAGGTAGGCGGGGATACGCAGTATTTT

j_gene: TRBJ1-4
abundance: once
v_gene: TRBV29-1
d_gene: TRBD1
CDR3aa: CSVEGRGHEKLFF
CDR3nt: TGCAGCGTTGAGGGCAGGGGGCATGAAAAACTGTTTTTT

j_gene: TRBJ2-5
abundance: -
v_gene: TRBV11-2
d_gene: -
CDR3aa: CASSLEPASRSETQYF
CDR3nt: TGTGCCAGCAGCTTAGAGCCGGCTAGCAGGAGTGAGACCCAGTACTTC

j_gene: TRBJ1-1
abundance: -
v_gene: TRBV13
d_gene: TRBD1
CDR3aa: CASSLIRDRNTEAFF
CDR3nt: TGTGCCAGCAGCTTAATCCGGGACAGGAACACTGAAGCTTTCTTT

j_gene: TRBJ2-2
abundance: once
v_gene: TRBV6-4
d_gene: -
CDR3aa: CASSRESNTGELFF
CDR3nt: TGTGCCAGCAGCCGGGAGTCGAACACCGGGGAGCTGTTTTTT

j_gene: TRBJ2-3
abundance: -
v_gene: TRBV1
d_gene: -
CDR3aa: CTSSQPPGLGDTQYF
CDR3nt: TGCACCAGCAGCCAACCGCCGGGACTCGGAGATACGCAGTATTTT

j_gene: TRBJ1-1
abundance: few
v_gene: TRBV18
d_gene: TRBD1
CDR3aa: CASSPQILGQMNTEAFF
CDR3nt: TGTGCCAGCTCACCCCAAATTCTGGGACAGATGAACACTGAAGCTTTCTTT

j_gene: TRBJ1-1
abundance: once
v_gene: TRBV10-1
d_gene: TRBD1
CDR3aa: CASSLEQGARTEAFF
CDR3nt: TGCGCCAGCAGTCTAGAACAGGGGGCGCGCACTGAAGCTTTCTTT

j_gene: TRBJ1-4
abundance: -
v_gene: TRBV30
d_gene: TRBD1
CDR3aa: CAWTVEDRGKGKLFF
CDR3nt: TGTGCCTGGACCGTAGAGGACAGGGGAAAAGGAAAACTGTTTTTT

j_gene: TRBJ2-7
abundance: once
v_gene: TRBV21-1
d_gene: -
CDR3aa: CASSLDRTGWGHEQYF
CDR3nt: TGTGCCAGCAGCCTAGATAGGACAGGGTGGGGCCACGAGCAGTACTTC

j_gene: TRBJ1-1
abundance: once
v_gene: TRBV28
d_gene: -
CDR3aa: CASSLPGLATEAFF
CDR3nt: TGTGCCAGCAGTTTACCGGGATTGGCCACTGAAGCTTTCTTT

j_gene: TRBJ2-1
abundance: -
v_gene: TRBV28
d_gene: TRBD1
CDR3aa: CASRRTGRYNEQFF
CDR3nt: TGTGCCAGCCGAAGGACAGGTCGATACAATGAGCAGTTCTTC

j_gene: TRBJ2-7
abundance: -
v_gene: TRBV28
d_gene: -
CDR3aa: CASSLVGGEQYF
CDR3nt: TGTGCCAGCAGCCTCGTGGGGGGAGAGCAGTACTTC

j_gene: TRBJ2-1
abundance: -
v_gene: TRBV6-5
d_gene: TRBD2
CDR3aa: CASSYKLAGVEQFF
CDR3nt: TGTGCCAGCAGTTATAAACTAGCGGGAGTTGAGCAGTTCTTC

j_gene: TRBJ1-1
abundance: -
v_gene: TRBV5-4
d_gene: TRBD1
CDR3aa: CASSLAGQGEAFF
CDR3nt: TGTGCCAGCAGCTTGGCCGGACAGGGTGAAGCTTTCTTT

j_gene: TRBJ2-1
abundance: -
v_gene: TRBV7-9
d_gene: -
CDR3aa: CASSLSRGATHHQEQFF
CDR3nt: TGTGCCAGCAGCTTAAGTCGCGGGGCCACCCATCACCAGGAGCAGTTCTTC

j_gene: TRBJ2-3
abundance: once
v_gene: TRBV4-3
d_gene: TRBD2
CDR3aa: CASSQDVELAGGLTDTQYF
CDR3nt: TGCGCCAGCAGCCAAGATGTCGAATTAGCGGGAGGGCTAACAGATACGCAGTATTTT

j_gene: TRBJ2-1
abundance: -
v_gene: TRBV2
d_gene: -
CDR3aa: CATSQGNEQFF
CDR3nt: TGTGCCACCTCACAGGGAAATGAGCAGTTCTTC

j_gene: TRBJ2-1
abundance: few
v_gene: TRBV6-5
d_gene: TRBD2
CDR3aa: CASTSSGRRNEQFF
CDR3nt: TGTGCCAGCACCTCTAGCGGGAGAAGGAATGAGCAGTTCTTC

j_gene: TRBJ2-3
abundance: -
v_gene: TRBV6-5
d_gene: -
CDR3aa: CASSSPAVQSQYF
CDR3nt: TGTGCCAGCAGTTCCCCCGCGGTTCAATCGCAGTATTTT

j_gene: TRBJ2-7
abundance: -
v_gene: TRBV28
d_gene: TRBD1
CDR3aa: CASSRTGNGAEQYF
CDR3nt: TGTGCCAGCAGCAGGACAGGGAACGGTGCCGAGCAGTACTTC

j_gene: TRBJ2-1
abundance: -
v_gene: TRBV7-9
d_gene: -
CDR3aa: CASQGLDYNEQFF
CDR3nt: TGTGCCAGTCAGGGGCTAGATTACAATGAGCAGTTCTTC

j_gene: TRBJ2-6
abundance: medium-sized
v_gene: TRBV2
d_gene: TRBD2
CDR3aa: CASSLGGVSGANVLTF
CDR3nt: TGTGCCAGCAGCCTCGGGGGGGTCTCTGGGGCCAACGTCCTGACTTTC

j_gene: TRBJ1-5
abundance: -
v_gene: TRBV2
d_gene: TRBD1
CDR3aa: CASSLDGGQFNQPQHF
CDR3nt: TGTGCCAGCAGTCTAGATGGGGGACAGTTCAATCAGCCCCAGCATTTT

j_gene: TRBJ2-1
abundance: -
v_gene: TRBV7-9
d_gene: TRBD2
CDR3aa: CASSQGRLAAYNEQFF
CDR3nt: TGTGCCAGCAGTCAAGGGAGACTAGCGGCCTACAATGAGCAGTTCTTC

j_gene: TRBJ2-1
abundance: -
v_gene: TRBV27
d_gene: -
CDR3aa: CASSLEGFDGHEQFF
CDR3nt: TGTGCCAGCAGTTTGGAGGGGTTTGACGGGCATGAGCAGTTCTTC

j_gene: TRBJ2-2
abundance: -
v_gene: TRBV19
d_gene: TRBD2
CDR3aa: CASSIWTSVAGELFF
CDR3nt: TGTGCCAGTAGCATATGGACTAGCGTGGCCGGGGAGCTGTTTTTT

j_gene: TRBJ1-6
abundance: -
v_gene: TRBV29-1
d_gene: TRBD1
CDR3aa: CSVGDRANSPLHF
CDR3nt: TGCAGCGTTGGGGACAGAGCGAATTCACCCCTCCACTTT

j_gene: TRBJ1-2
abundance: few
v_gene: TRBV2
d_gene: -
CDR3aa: CASSVGHNYGYTF
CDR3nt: TGTGCCAGCAGTGTAGGACACAACTATGGCTACACCTTC

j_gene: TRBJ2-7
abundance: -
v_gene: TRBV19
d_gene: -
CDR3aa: CASSIAPYWASERSSYEQYF
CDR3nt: TGTGCCAGTAGTATAGCCCCCTATTGGGCTAGCGAACGGAGCTCCTACGAGCAGTACTTC

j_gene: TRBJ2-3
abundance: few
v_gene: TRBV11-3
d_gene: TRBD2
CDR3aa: CASSSRASGLDTQYF
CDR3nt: TGTGCCAGCAGCTCGCGAGCTAGCGGCTTAGATACGCAGTATTTT

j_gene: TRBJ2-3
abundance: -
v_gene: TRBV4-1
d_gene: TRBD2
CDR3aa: CASSQGRASGRRGDTQYF
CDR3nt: TGCGCCAGCAGCCAAGGGCGAGCTAGCGGGAGGAGAGGGGATACGCAGTATTTT

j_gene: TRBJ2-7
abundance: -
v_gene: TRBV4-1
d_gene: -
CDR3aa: CASSLDQGPYEQYF
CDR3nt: TGCGCCAGCAGCCTAGACCAGGGGCCCTACGAGCAGTACTTC

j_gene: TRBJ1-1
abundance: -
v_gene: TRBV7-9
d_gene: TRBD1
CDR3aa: CASSLGDRALFTEAFF
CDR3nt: TGTGCCAGCAGTTTAGGTGACAGGGCGCTTTTCACTGAAGCTTTCTTT

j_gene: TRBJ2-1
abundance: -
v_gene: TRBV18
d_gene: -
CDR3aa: CASSWLDEQFF
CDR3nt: TGTGCCAGCTCCTGGCTGGATGAGCAGTTCTTC

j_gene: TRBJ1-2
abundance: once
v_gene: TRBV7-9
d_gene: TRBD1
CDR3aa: CASSPPGQGSNGYTF
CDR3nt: TGTGCCAGCAGCCCACCGGGACAGGGGAGCAATGGCTACACCTTC

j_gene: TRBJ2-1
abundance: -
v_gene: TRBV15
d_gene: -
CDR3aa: CATSSPGRGNEQFF
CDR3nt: TGTGCCACCAGCTCCCCAGGCAGGGGCAATGAGCAGTTCTTC

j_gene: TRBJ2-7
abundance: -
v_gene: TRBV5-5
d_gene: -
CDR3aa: CASSLERIYEQYF
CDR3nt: TGTGCCAGCAGCTTGGAGCGGATCTACGAGCAGTACTTC

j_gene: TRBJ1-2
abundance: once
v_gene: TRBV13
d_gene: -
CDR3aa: CASSLGQQANYGYTF
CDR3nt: TGTGCCAGCAGCTTAGGACAGCAAGCTAACTATGGCTACACCTTC

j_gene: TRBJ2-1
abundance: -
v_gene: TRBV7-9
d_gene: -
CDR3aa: CASSLDFGLSSYNEQFF
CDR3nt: TGTGCCAGCAGCTTAGATTTTGGGCTAAGCTCCTACAATGAGCAGTTCTTC

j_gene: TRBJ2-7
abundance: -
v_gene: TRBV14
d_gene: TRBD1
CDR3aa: CASSLGQIVYEQYF
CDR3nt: TGTGCCAGCAGCCTGGGACAGATCGTCTACGAGCAGTACTTC